A selection of T cell receptor beta chains follows, all from one sample in a study of T cell responses to AZD1222 COVID-19 vaccine. Sequencing was performed with immunoSEQ multiplex PCR; in TCRdb, only in-frame clones are kept and a portion is missing. The data show about 100,000 clones, with about 89% seen just once and 3.3% held by the top ten. Specimen: peripheral blood, collected 28 days after the second dose of the MenACWY control vaccine. The receptors were sampled from an adult who received the MenACWY meningococcal vaccine as a control. The conserved cysteine and the conserved F or W are not part of the CDR3 here. Fields, in order: J gene, CDR3 length, V gene, CDR3 protein.

>TRBJ1-5|11|TRBV4-3
ASSLGGGQPQH
>TRBJ2-7|15|TRBV21-1
ASSKSRARTGIYEQY
>TRBJ2-7|12|TRBV20-1
SAGGTASTYEQY
>TRBJ2-7|12|TRBV7-6
ASSLGGAGDEQY
>TRBJ2-7|12|TRBV5-6
ASSLIRGKYEQY
>TRBJ2-3|13|TRBV3-1/TRBV3-2
ASSPSGGAGDTQY
>TRBJ1-4|15|TRBV18
ASSPREGARANEKLF
>TRBJ1-4|13|TRBV7-9
ASSFGQGGNEKLF
>TRBJ1-1|14|TRBV9
ASSPRAANRFSEAF
>TRBJ2-7|12|TRBV28
ASTLGTGSYEQY
>TRBJ2-7|13|TRBV27
ASRGGTSESYEQY
>TRBJ2-1|14|TRBV11-3
ASSKTSGGDYNEQF
>TRBJ2-7|13|TRBV4-3
ASSQERTGAYEQY
>TRBJ1-1|13|TRBV5-4
ASSLISRGSTEAF
>TRBJ1-3|13|TRBV6-1
ASSENPTSGNTIY
>TRBJ1-4|12|TRBV3-1/TRBV3-2
ASSQSDRRGKLF
>TRBJ1-2|12|TRBV18
ASSPGISGYGYT
>TRBJ1-4|13|TRBV19
ASSTRDSTNEKLF
>TRBJ2-1|13|TRBV10-2
ASSDPGTVYNEQF
>TRBJ1-2|13|TRBV18
ASSPSTGPGYGYT
>TRBJ2-3|15|TRBV21-1
ASSKGGASPGTDTQY
>TRBJ2-1|12|TRBV5-4
ASRPGDSYNEQF
>TRBJ2-5|12|TRBV10-3
AIRATGGSETQY
>TRBJ2-3|16|TRBV15
ATSRDRRGKAGTDTQY
>TRBJ1-3|15|TRBV14
ASNTLRDSVSGNTIY
>TRBJ2-1|9|TRBV29-1
SVGSYNEQF
>TRBJ1-2|12|TRBV2
ASSEGRGIDGYT
>TRBJ1-2|14|TRBV10-3
AISEYRDTRNYGYT
>TRBJ2-2|13|TRBV19
ASSIRGGNTGELF
>TRBJ1-4|13|TRBV7-8
ASSPRQRFNEKLF
>TRBJ2-3|11|TRBV7-9
ASSFDSTDTQY
>TRBJ2-2|12|TRBV19
ASSLTGFTGELF
>TRBJ1-5|11|TRBV12-3/TRBV12-4
ASRSGSNQPQH
>TRBJ1-2|11|TRBV2
ASRGSLSYGYT
>TRBJ1-1|12|TRBV19
ASRDIALNTEAF
>TRBJ1-1|13|TRBV18
ASSPSTGVNTEAF
>TRBJ1-6|12|TRBV7-9
ASSRSQFNSPLH
>TRBJ1-2|14|TRBV14
ASSRLGERSLDGYT
>TRBJ1-1|9|TRBV24-1
ATKQGAEAF
>TRBJ2-7|12|TRBV4-2
ASSQEKLRDEQY
>TRBJ1-2|13|TRBV7-2
ASSLDRGRRYGYT
>TRBJ2-5|13|TRBV28
ASSSLAGGLKTQY
>TRBJ1-3|11|TRBV4-1
ASSQDWGWALY
>TRBJ1-5|14|TRBV10-3
AISESDRGRNQPQH
>TRBJ1-1|11|TRBV12-3/TRBV12-4
ASSLGRGREAF
>TRBJ1-2|11|TRBV7-2
ASSPDRLDGYT
>TRBJ2-3|13|TRBV2
ASSEAGGPQPIIY
>TRBJ2-3|14|TRBV19
ASSTAGTYSTDTQY
>TRBJ1-2|7|TRBV28
ARKYGYT
>TRBJ1-1|13|TRBV7-2
ASSLVGQGAAEAF
>TRBJ2-7|10|TRBV2
ASSGYSVEQY
>TRBJ1-5|16|TRBV19
ASSRVIPAGGSNQPQH
>TRBJ2-1|13|TRBV9
ASSVGGYINNEQF
>TRBJ2-5|13|TRBV6-2/TRBV6-3
ASSLPPITVETQY
>TRBJ1-4|13|TRBV30
ACVPLGDRNEKLF
>TRBJ2-3|14|TRBV28
ASSRMGRGGSDTQY
>TRBJ1-2|13|TRBV11-2
ASSFDGRVNYGYT